This T cell receptor beta chain appears in the sequencing data of a study of T cells in Graves' hyperthyroidism and ophthalmopathy (dated by TCRdb to the late 2010s). Regarding the study in general: To identify TCR V-J signatures that set the groups apart, the researchers used a discovery cohort of about a hundred patients, made up of fewer than 50 with Graves' ophthalmopathy and some 60 with stable Graves' hyperthyroidism. Prospective prediction of ophthalmopathy was tested in an independent validation cohort of approximately 18 hyperthyroidism patients and 17 patients who later progressed to ophthalmopathy. The roughly 99 discovery patients were divided at random into training and test sets in a 7:3 ratio. Thyroid tissue and blood T-cell repertoires from about six Graves' hyperthyroidism patients were also compared in the study. Once sampling was done, hyperthyroidism patients were given methimazole at a starting dose of 30 mg daily, whereas ophthalmopathy patients were given high-dose intravenous methylprednisolone. According to the paper, TCR Vbeta CDR3 sequencing was carried out on over 130 peripheral blood samples, which came from approximately 41 ophthalmopathy, some 73 hyperthyroidism and around 17 progressor patients.

Stable Graves' hyperthyroidism was defined as no progression to ophthalmopathy during 18 months of follow-up. The hyperthyroidism patients were between 18 and 65 years old and newly diagnosed, with a disease duration of less than 2 months. Patients with uncontrolled infections, other autoimmune diseases, pregnancy or lactation were excluded. Diagnoses relied on clinical symptoms, serum thyroxine and TRAb, thyroid ultrasound and orbital computed tomography. Trizol reagent was used to extract total RNA, and RNA quality was then checked on an Agilent 2100 Bioanalyzer. Regarding this clonotype: It lacks a known antigen. Per-nucleotide qualities are absent, and no much larger clonotype sits a single base away.

V is reduced by 10 bases and J by 6 bases, leaving a spacing of 18 bases between them. The CDR3 has 13 amino acids, counting the end cysteine and phenylalanine. The only DNA kept is the CDR3, 39 bases in frame from the first base. The germline V gene encodes CDR1 ENHRY and CDR2 SYGVKD. Amplification of TCR beta CDR3 regions was carried out from RNA transcripts. For the first round of RT-PCR on the TCR CDR3, the HTBI primer set was used together with the Qiagen OneStep RT-PCR kit. Libraries were constructed in a second round of multiplex PCR, after which size selection and purification were performed. Libraries were sequenced paired-end with 100 bp reads on an Illumina HiSeq2000. The authors processed their data as follows. SOAPnuke was used to process the raw data, with reads discarded if the reads contained adapters or uncalled bases, had a mean Phred below 15, or lacked an exact constant-primer or identifier match. COPE v1.2.5 was used to merge high-quality paired reads, and clonotypes were defined as unique nucleotide sequences. Clonotypes were aligned to IMGT TRBV, TRBD and TRBJ reference segments using MiTCR v1.1. Analysis was restricted to V-J combinations with a frequency above 0.0001, which covered 98% to 99.2% of repertoires. A TCS score was defined as the ratio between F50 (clonal expansion) and ExV (chaos), using BLOSUM62-based TCRdist between CDR3 peptides within each V-J. Welch's t-statistics and random forest reduced 450 to 600 V-J features to roughly 13, which were used in a naive Bayes classifier (R e1071). The public sequencing data were trimmed at Q25 with fastp and processed into clonotypes with MiXCR by TCRdb, which kept only in-frame beta chains. Each record represents a unique CDR3 protein, reported with the most common genes and DNA among its rows. TCRdb's processing, not the study's, gives the V and J calls here. The sample has 600,000 or so distinct CDR3 sequences on record, just over 45% of them singletons. Roughly 8.2% of the sample rests with the top ten.

Overall study results and their limits: In validation, the model predicted progression to ophthalmopathy with approximately 71% sensitivity and 72% to 75% specificity, a median of 6.5 months before onset. Most expanded thyroid clonotypes (frequency above 0.001) were also detected in blood, suggesting blood repertoires may reflect thyroid immune responses. Ophthalmopathy was separated from stable hyperthyroidism by a 13 V-J signature model, with 87.88% sensitivity and roughly 84% specificity obtained in cross-validation and 80%/75% obtained in testing. No statistical method was used to fix the sample size in advance, and group allocation was not hidden from the investigators.

Rearrangement joined TRBV10-3 to TRBJ1-1; the D gene is perhaps TRBD1, on 5 matching bases. The sample comprised peripheral blood or thyroid tissue (not recorded which). The sequence was obtained from a woman between 18 and 30 years old with Graves' hyperthyroidism. Donor details come from another sample of the same person, matched by shared clones. For the CDR3, the sequence is CAKPRGRRAEAFF. The base sequence is TGTGCCAAACCCCGGGGCAGGAGGGCTGAAGCTTTCTTT.